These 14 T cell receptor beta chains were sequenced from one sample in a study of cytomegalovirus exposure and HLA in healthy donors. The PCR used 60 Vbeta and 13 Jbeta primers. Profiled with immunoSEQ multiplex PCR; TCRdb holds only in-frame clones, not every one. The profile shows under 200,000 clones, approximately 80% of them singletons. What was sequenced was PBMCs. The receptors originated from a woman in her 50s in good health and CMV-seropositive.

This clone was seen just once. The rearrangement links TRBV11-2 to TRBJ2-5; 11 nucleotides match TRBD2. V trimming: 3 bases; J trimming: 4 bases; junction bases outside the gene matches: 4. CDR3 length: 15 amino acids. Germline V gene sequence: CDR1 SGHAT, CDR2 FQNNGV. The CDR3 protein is CASSFSGGAGETQYF. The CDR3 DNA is TGTGCCAGCAGCTTTAGCGGGGGGGCTGGAGAGACCCAGTACTTC.

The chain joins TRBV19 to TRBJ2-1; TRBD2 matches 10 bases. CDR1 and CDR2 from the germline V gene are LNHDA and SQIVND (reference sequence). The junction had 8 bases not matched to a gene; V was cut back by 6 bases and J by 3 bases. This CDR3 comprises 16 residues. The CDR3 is CASRSVERGGYNEQFF. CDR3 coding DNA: TGTGCCAGTAGAAGCGTCGAGCGGGGGGGCTACAATGAGCAGTTCTTC. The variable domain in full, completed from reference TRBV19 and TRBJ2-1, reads DGGITQSPKYLFRKEGQNVTLSCEQNLNHDAMYWYRQDPGQGLRLIYYSQIVNDFQKGDIAEGYSVSREKKESFPLTVTSAQKNPTAFYLCASRSVERGGYNEQFFGPGTRLTVL.

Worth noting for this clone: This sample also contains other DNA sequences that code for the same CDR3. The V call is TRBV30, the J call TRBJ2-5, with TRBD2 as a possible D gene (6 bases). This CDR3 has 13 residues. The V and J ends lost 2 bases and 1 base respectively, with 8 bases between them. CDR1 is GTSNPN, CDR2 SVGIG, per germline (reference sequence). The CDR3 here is CAWSRDSQETQYF. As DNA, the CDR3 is TGTGCCTGGAGTCGGGACTCCCAAGAGACCCAGTACTTC.

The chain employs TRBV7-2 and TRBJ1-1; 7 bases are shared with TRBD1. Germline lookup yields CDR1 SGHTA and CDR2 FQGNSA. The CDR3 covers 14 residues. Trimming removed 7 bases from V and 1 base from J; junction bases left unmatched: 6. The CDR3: CASKTGHANTEAFF. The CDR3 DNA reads TGTGCCAGCAAGACAGGGCATGCGAACACTGAAGCTTTCTTT.

The CDR3 sequence: CASSAAGGPYEQYF. The CDR3 coding sequence is TGTGCCAGCAGTGCAGCGGGAGGGCCGTACGAGCAGTACTTC. The chain has TRBV27 and TRBJ2-7; TRBD2 matches at 10 bases. This CDR3 is 14 amino acids long. The J segment lost 4 bases and the V segment lost 5 bases, leaving 5 bases of the junction unmatched. The germline V gene has CDR1 MNHEY and CDR2 SMNVEV (reference sequence).

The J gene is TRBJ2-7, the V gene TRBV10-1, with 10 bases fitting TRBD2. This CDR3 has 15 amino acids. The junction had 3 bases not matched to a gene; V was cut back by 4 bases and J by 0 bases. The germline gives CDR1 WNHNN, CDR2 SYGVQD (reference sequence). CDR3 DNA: TGCGCCAGCAGTGGTAAGCGGGAGGGCTCCTACGAGCAGTACTTC. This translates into CASSGKREGSYEQYF.

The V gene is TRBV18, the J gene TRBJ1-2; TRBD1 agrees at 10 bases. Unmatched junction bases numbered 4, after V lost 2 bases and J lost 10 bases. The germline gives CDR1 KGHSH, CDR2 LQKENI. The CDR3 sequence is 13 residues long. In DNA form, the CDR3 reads TGTGCCAGCTCACCAGACAGGGGGCGCGACTACACCTTC. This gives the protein CASSPDRGRDYTF.

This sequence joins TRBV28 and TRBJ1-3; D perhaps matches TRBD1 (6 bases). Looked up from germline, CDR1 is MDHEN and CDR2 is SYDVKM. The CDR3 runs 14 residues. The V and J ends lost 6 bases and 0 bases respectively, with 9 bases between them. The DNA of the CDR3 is TGTGCCAGCAGCACAGGGTCCTCTGGAAACACCATATATTTT. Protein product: CASSTGSSGNTIYF.

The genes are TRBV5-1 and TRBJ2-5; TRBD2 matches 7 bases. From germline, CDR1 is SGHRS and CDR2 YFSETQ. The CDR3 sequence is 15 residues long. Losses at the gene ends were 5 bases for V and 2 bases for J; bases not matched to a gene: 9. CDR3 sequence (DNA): TGCGCCAGCAGGTTCGAAGCGGGGAAGCAAGAGACCCAGTACTTC. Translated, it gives CASRFEAGKQETQYF.

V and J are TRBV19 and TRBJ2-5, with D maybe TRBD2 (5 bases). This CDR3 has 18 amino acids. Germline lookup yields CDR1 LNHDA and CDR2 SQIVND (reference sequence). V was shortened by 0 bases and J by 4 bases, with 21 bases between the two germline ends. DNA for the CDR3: TGTGCCAGTAGTATAGATCTTCGCACGAGGGCGCTGAGAGAGACCCAGTACTTC. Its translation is CASSIDLRTRALRETQYF.

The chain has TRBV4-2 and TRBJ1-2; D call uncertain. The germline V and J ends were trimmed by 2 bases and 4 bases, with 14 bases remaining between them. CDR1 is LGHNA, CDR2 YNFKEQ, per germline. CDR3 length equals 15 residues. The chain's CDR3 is CASSQTFQDPYGYTF. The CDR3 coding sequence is TGTGCCAGCAGCCAAACCTTTCAGGATCCCTATGGCTACACCTTC.

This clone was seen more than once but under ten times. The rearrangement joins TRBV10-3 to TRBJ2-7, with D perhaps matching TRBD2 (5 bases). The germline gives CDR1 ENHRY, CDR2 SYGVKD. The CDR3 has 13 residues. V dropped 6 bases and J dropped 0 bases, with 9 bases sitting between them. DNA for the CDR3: TGTGCCATCAGCCAACTAGGCTCCTACGAGCAGTACTTC. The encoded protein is CAISQLGSYEQYF.

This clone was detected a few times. The CDR3 bases are TGTGCCAGCAGCTTGTTTCAGGGTCCCTCACCCCTCCACTTT. This translates into CASSLFQGPSPLHF. The V and J genes are TRBV5-5 and TRBJ1-6; D perhaps matches TRBD1 (5 bases). Germline values: CDR1 SGHKS, CDR2 YYEKEE (reference sequence). The CDR3 runs to 14 residues. Trimming took off 1 base at V and 10 bases at J, with 12 bases between the two ends.

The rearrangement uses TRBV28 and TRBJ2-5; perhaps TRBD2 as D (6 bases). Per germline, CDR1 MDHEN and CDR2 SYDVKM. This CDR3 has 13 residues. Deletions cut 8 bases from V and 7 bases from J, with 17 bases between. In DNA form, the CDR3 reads TGTGCCAGCGGGGAGGATACAGAAGGGACCCAGTACTTC. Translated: CASGEDTEGTQYF.